Following are 11 T cell receptor beta chains from one sample sequenced in a study of Ad26.COV2.S vaccination and SARS-CoV-2 variants. Treatment reported: over 15 received Ad26.COV2.S at low or high dose, single or two shots; several received placebo; per-sample allocation not given. Collection of the samples took place on day 63 after the first injection of vaccine or placebo. Produced via immunoSEQ multiplex PCR; TCRdb's table is partial and in-frame only. The repertoire includes 350,000 to 400,000 clones, 89% of them detected once, and around 1.9% sits in the top ten. The material sequenced was peripheral blood, taken in a trial of Ad26.COV2.S vaccine versus placebo. These receptor sequences come from a person between 18 and 65 years old who received the Ad26.COV2.S COVID-19 vaccine or a placebo.

The genes are TRBV2 and TRBJ2-5; D assignment may be TRBD1 or TRBD2 (5 bases each). Trimming pared 6 bases from V and 4 bases from J, leaving 15 bases between. This CDR3 is 14 amino acids long. Looked up from germline, CDR1 is SNHLY and CDR2 is FYNNEI. This CDR3 is CASRRGVSPETQYF. CDR3 DNA sequence: TGTGCCAGCAGGAGAGGGGTTTCACCAGAGACCCAGTACTTC.

For the CDR3, the DNA is TGTGCCAGCAGTAACAGGGACGGCAACCAAGAGACCCAGTACTTC. Residues: CASSNRDGNQETQYF. The chain employs TRBV28 and TRBJ2-5; D is possibly TRBD1 (6 bases). The CDR3 extends over 15 amino acids. Germline V gene lookup returns CDR1 MDHEN and CDR2 SYDVKM. The V end was cut by 5 bases, the J end by 0 bases, with 13 bases between.

The J gene is TRBJ2-1, the V gene TRBV19; 13 bases align to TRBD2. From germline, CDR1 is LNHDA and CDR2 SQIVND (reference sequence). This CDR3 comprises 17 residues. The V gene end was trimmed by 3 bases and the J gene end by 1 base; junction bases not matched to a gene: 3. This chain's CDR3 is CASSIPLAGGSYNEQFF. The CDR3 DNA is TGTGCCAGTAGTATCCCACTAGCGGGAGGGTCCTACAATGAGCAGTTCTTC. Combining the CDR3 with reference TRBV19 and TRBJ2-1 gives the whole variable domain DGGITQSPKYLFRKEGQNVTLSCEQNLNHDAMYWYRQDPGQGLRLIYYSQIVNDFQKGDIAEGYSVSREKKESFPLTVTSAQKNPTAFYLCASSIPLAGGSYNEQFFGPGTRLTVL.

CDR3 sequence (DNA): TGTGCCACCAGTGCTCCCGCCCCCTACAATGAGCAGTTCTTC. It codes for CATSAPAPYNEQFF. The rearrangement links TRBV24-1 to TRBJ2-1, with unresolved D. Trimming took off 5 bases at V and 2 bases at J, with 9 bases between the two ends. This CDR3 has 14 residues. CDR1 and CDR2 (germline): KGHDR, SFDVKD.

CDR3 in DNA: TGTGCCAGCAGCCCCTTTGGGGGAGGGCCGGAAGATACGCAGTATTTT. Its translation: CASSPFGGGPEDTQYF. The V gene is TRBV6-2 or TRBV6-3, the J gene TRBJ2-3, with 7 nucleotides matching TRBD2. There are 16 residues in the CDR3. Germline V CDR1 and CDR2: MNHEY, SVGEGT. The ends lost 6 bases at V and 5 bases at J; junction bases unmatched: 14.

The chain links TRBV30 to TRBJ1-3; D is undetermined. The V end lost 0 bases, the J end lost 0 bases, and 15 bases lay between the germline ends. The germline CDR1 and CDR2 sequences are GTSNPN and SVGIG (reference sequence). This CDR3 region has 17 residues. CDR3 DNA: TGTGCCTGGAGTGTAGCTTTTTCCAGACGCTCTGGAAACACCATATATTTT. Its protein product is CAWSVAFSRRSGNTIYF.

The chain couples TRBV7-9 to TRBJ1-5; unclear D gene. This CDR3 comprises 14 residues. The germline V gene has CDR1 SEHNR and CDR2 FQNEAQ (reference sequence). V lost 3 bases and J 3 bases, leaving 9 bases between the germline ends. The CDR3 region has the DNA TGTGCCAGCAGCTTGGATGGGCCCAATCAGCCCCAGCATTTT. It is translated as CASSLDGPNQPQHF.

Points on this clone: Other DNA sequences from this sample encode an identical CDR3 as well. V usage is TRBV24-1 and J usage is TRBJ1-2; 9 positions match TRBD1. V shed 3 bases, J shed 2 bases, and the junction held 3 bases outside the gene matches. Per germline, CDR1 KGHDR and CDR2 SFDVKD. The length of the CDR3 is 15 residues. This CDR3 reads CATSDPGTGNYGYTF. In DNA, the CDR3 is TGTGCCACCAGTGATCCTGGGACAGGGAACTATGGCTACACCTTC.

The rearrangement links TRBV7-9 to TRBJ2-3, with 13 bases that match TRBD2. The germline gives CDR1 SEHNR, CDR2 FQNEAQ (reference sequence). The CDR3 runs 15 residues. Trimming cost V 5 bases and J 8 bases; bases outside gene matches: 7. In nucleotides, the CDR3 is TGTGCCAGCAGCAGCACTAGCGGGAGGGCCGGTACGCAGTATTTT. Protein product: CASSSTSGRAGTQYF.

This clone was observed a handful of times. The rearrangement links TRBV5-1 to TRBJ1-1; 7 nucleotides align to TRBD1. J lost 8 bases, V lost 4 bases, and 8 bases had no gene match. The V gene's germline CDR1 is SGHRS and CDR2 YFSETQ. This CDR3 has 13 residues. The CDR3 DNA follows: TGCGCCAGCAGCGGCGGTATGGGACAGGAAGCTTTCTTT. This gives the protein CASSGGMGQEAFF.

With respect to this clone: The same CDR3 is also encoded by other DNA sequences in this sample. J is TRBJ1-1 and V is TRBV6-5; D gene ambiguous. Trimming took off 0 bases at V and 7 bases at J, with 6 bases between the two ends. Per the germline V gene, CDR1 is MNHEY and CDR2 is SVGAGI. The CDR3 covers 12 residues. In DNA form, the CDR3 reads TGTGCCAGCAGTTACTCGACTGGTGAAGCTTTCTTT. This encodes CASSYSTGEAFF.